The 18 T cell receptor beta chains presented below share a single source sample, sequenced in a study of shared clonotypes between healthy human individuals (dated by TCRdb to 2018 to 2021). Library prep was done by the immunoSEQ multiplex PCR assay. TCRdb holds this immuneACCESS table with in-frame rearrangements only. Some clones are missing; in checked studies, unresolved V genes explain under half, and the rest has no known cause. This sample holds more than 1 million clones; around three quarters were observed only once. The ten largest clones represent about 0.52% of the sample. Material for sequencing was memory CD4+ T cells from PBMCs. The sample's cell subset or site label, decoded: CD45RA-negative fraction. Every receptor here comes from a man aged 18 to 29 in good health. Some clones in this sample may be carry-over from other donors' samples.

A single count supports this clone. The rearrangement uses TRBV19 and TRBJ1-5; 8 positions match TRBD1. Trimming cost V 1 base and J 9 bases; bases outside gene matches: 11. This CDR3 spans 16 amino acids. Germline-derived CDR1 and CDR2 are LNHDA and SQIVND (reference sequence). The CDR3 nucleotides read TGTGCCAGTAGTATAGTTTTATCAGGGGGCGGAGGGCCCCAGCATTTT. It specifies CASSIVLSGGGGPQHF.

The J gene is TRBJ1-4, the V gene TRBV6-6, with D maybe TRBD1 (5 bases). Germline V gene sequence: CDR1 MNHNY, CDR2 SVGAGI (reference sequence). Between the trimmed V and J ends, which lost 2 bases and 8 bases, there was a span of 15 bases. The CDR3 is 15 amino acids. For the CDR3, the DNA is TGTGCCAGCAGTTACGTCGAGGGGCCCGGAGAAAAACTGTTTTTT. This translates into CASSYVEGPGEKLFF.

V usage is TRBV7-3 and J usage is TRBJ2-1; 7 nucleotides align to TRBD2. V lost 0 bases to trimming and J lost 8 bases; unmatched junction nucleotides: 10. In germline, CDR1 is SGHTA, CDR2 FQGTGA. The CDR3 is made up of 16 amino acids. CDR3 nucleotide sequence: TGTGCCAGCAGCTTAACGGGCGGGAGATCCGTCGATGAGCAGTTCTTC. Its protein is CASSLTGGRSVDEQFF.

The chain combines TRBV5-5 with TRBJ1-5; the D is unclear. CDR1 is SGHKS, CDR2 YYEKEE, per germline (reference sequence). V lost 0 bases and J 7 bases, leaving 14 bases between the germline ends. The CDR3 extends over 15 amino acids. The CDR3 DNA reads TGTGCCAGCAGCTTGGCTGCAGAGTCTTCCCAGCCCCAGCATTTT. Amino acids: CASSLAAESSQPQHF.

This clone appeared once. The chain combines TRBV7-9 with TRBJ2-7, with TRBD2 identical over 8 bases. CDR1 and CDR2 (germline): SEHNR, FQNEAQ (reference sequence). This CDR3 region has 15 residues. Trimming cost V 5 bases and J 6 bases; bases outside gene matches: 12. CDR3 amino acids: CASSPLYGRALEQYF. As DNA, the CDR3 is TGTGCCAGCAGCCCTCTGTACGGGAGGGCCCTCGAGCAGTACTTC. The full variable domain, completed using reference TRBV7-9 and TRBJ2-7, is DTGVSQNPRHKITKRGQNVTFRCDPISEHNRLYWYRQTLGQGPEFLTYFQNEAQLEKSRLLSDRFSAERPKGSFSTLEIQRTEQGDSAMYLCASSPLYGRALEQYFGPGTRLTVT.

The chain couples TRBV21-1 to TRBJ1-2; TRBD1, the D gene given by the table, was not confirmed from the DNA. TRBV21-1 is a recognized pseudogene. The length of the CDR3 is 16 residues. The CDR3 DNA sequence: TGTGCCAGCAGCAAAAATTGGGAGAGACAGGGTTATGGCTACACCTTC. Protein: CASSKNWERQGYGYTF.

The chain links TRBV4-1 to TRBJ2-3; 8 positions match TRBD1. The V and J ends lost 1 base and 3 bases, in that order; junction bases with no gene match: 12. Germline CDR1 MGHRA, CDR2 YSYEKL. This CDR3 spans 18 amino acids. The CDR3: CASSQGRMTTGGTDTQYF. The CDR3 DNA follows: TGCGCCAGCAGCCAAGGGCGTATGACTACAGGGGGTACAGATACGCAGTATTTT.

This clone was observed a single time. The chain links TRBV6-1 to TRBJ1-1, with D unresolved. Germline loops: CDR1 MNHNS, CDR2 SASEGT. Trimming cost V 1 base and J 5 bases, with 14 bases left between them. The CDR3 is 15 amino acids. The CDR3 region has the DNA TGTGCCAGCAGTGAAGGGCTAGGGTTCGGGACTGAAGCTTTCTTT. It codes for CASSEGLGFGTEAFF.

V is TRBV25-1 and J is TRBJ1-2; TRBD1 aligns across 9 bases. The germline gives CDR1 MGHDK, CDR2 SYGVNS. V shed 4 bases, J shed 8 bases, and the junction held 8 bases outside the gene matches. This CDR3 is built from 14 residues. The CDR3 DNA sequence: TGTGCCAGCAGTGGTCCTACAGGGGGCAAAGGCTACACCTTC. Translating it yields CASSGPTGGKGYTF.

The rearrangement uses TRBV27 and TRBJ2-7; TRBD1 matches at 7 bases. In germline, CDR1 is MNHEY, CDR2 SMNVEV (reference sequence). The V gene end was trimmed by 3 bases and the J gene end by 2 bases; junction bases not matched to a gene: 4. This CDR3 has 14 amino acids. The CDR3 spells CASSFKGAAYEQYF. CDR3 DNA sequence: TGTGCCAGCAGTTTTAAGGGGGCAGCCTACGAGCAGTACTTC.

V and J are TRBV18 and TRBJ2-1; 7 nucleotides line up with TRBD2. The V segment lost 0 bases and the J segment 2 bases; nucleotides outside the gene matches: 4. This CDR3 is 16 amino acids long. Germline V gene data show CDR1 as KGHSH and CDR2 as LQKENI. The CDR3 bases are TGTGCCAGCTCACCACCGGGGGGGTCTCCCTACAATGAGCAGTTCTTC. Translating gives CASSPPGGSPYNEQFF.

CDR3 in DNA: TGTGCCAGCAGCATCCCATGGCAGCCGGGCAATGAGCAGTTCTTC. It specifies CASSIPWQPGNEQFF. The rearrangement uses TRBV7-2 and TRBJ2-1; D gene uncertain. Per the germline V gene, CDR1 is SGHTA and CDR2 is FQGNSA. V lost 5 bases and J lost 6, with 17 bases in between. CDR3 length: 15 amino acids.

This clone was observed a single time. J is TRBJ2-2 and V is TRBV28, with D possibly matching TRBD1 (6 bases). This CDR3 is built from 15 residues. V lost 6 bases and J lost 4, with 15 bases in between. CDR1 MDHEN and CDR2 SYDVKM come from the germline V gene. The CDR3 loop is CASSLAGRGTGELFF. The CDR3 DNA is TGTGCCAGCAGCCTGGCCGGCAGGGGCACCGGGGAGCTGTTTTTT.

The chain combines TRBV28 with TRBJ1-4; no definite D call. V shed 3 bases and J shed 0 bases, with 14 bases lying between them. The CDR3 covers 17 residues. Germline V lookup: CDR1 MDHEN, CDR2 SYDVKM. Written as DNA, the CDR3 is TGTGCCAGCAGTTTTCTGCAGCCCGTTGCAACTAATGAAAAACTGTTTTTT. This codes for CASSFLQPVATNEKLFF.

The rearrangement joins TRBV9 to TRBJ2-1; perhaps TRBD2 as D (6 bases). CDR1 is SGDLS and CDR2 is YYNGEE in the germline V gene. There are 16 residues in the CDR3. The V end was cut by 3 bases, the J end by 6 bases, with 19 bases between. CDR3 sequence (DNA): TGTGCCAGCAGCGAACGTTTTGGGGGGACCCCCAATGAGCAGTTCTTC. This translates into CASSERFGGTPNEQFF.

V gene TRBV28 combines with J gene TRBJ2-1, with 10 bases that match TRBD2. The junction had 11 bases not matched to a gene; V was cut back by 3 bases and J by 0 bases. CDR1 is MDHEN and CDR2 is SYDVKM in the germline V gene. The CDR3 has 19 amino acids. This CDR3 reads CASSFLASGRFSSYNEQFF. The CDR3 nucleotides are TGTGCCAGCAGTTTTTTGGCTAGCGGGAGATTCTCCTCCTACAATGAGCAGTTCTTC.

This clone was seen a few times. The rearrangement joins TRBV23-1 to TRBJ2-5; 11 nucleotides agree with TRBD2. TRBV23-1 falls under the ORF class, with uncertain function. V shed 3 bases and J 2 bases; nucleotides not matched to a gene: 14. This CDR3 contains 19 residues. The CDR3, as DNA: TGCGCCAGCAGTCAGCCCAAAGCTAGCGGGAGGAAACCACAAGAGACCCAGTACTTC. Translation: CASSQPKASGRKPQETQYF.

Worth noting for this clone: Other DNA sequences in the sample encode the same CDR3. The CDR3 region is CASSPGLAETQYF. The CDR3 coding sequence is TGTGCCAGCTCACCTGGATTGGCAGAGACCCAGTACTTC. The chain combines TRBV18 with TRBJ2-5; no clear D. The V gene's germline CDR1 is KGHSH and CDR2 LQKENI. The length of the CDR3 is 13 residues. V was trimmed by 3 bases and J by 4 bases, leaving 9 bases between them.